Listed below are T cell receptor beta chains from one sample, sequenced in a study of cytomegalovirus exposure and HLA in healthy donors. Assay used: immunoSEQ multiplex PCR; TCRdb lists only in-frame clones, some missing. The sample carries about 140,000 clones, approximately 80% recorded once. Sequenced material: PBMCs. The receptors come from a woman between 40 and 50 years old in good health and CMV-seronegative. Each CDR3 is given with its conserved first and last residue. The D gene is left open where the match is weak. Clone size appears in some rows only: once, few, many, or a class for an expanded clone.

>TRBV7-9|TRBJ1-6|.|TRBD1
CASSSGTGLSPLHF
TGTGCCAGCAGCTCCGGGACAGGGCTGTCACCCCTCCACTTT
>TRBV4-2|TRBJ2-1|.|.
CASSQGKELNEQFF
TGTGCCAGCAGCCAAGGAAAGGAGCTCAATGAGCAGTTCTTC
>TRBV7-8|TRBJ2-3|.|TRBD2
CASSLGGSGVGDTQYF
TGTGCCAGCAGCTTAGGAGGTAGCGGGGTGGGTGATACGCAGTATTTT
>TRBV10-2|TRBJ2-7|.|.
CATVGGSYEQYF
TGCGCCACCGTCGGCGGATCCTACGAGCAGTACTTC
>TRBV19|TRBJ1-2|few|.
CASSINQGRKGYTF
TGTGCCAGTAGTATCAATCAGGGGCGGAAAGGCTACACCTTC
>TRBV10-3|TRBJ1-5|.|.
CAISEAYDGQPQHF
TGTGCCATCAGTGAGGCGTACGACGGGCAGCCCCAGCATTTT
>TRBV19|TRBJ2-2|.|.
CASSRVPLANTGELFF
TGTGCCAGTAGTCGGGTGCCCCTTGCGAACACCGGGGAGCTGTTTTTT
>TRBV5-4|TRBJ2-5|.|TRBD2
CASSLGRDRETQYF
TGTGCCAGCAGCCTCGGGAGGGACCGAGAGACCCAGTACTTC
>TRBV4-3|TRBJ2-3|.|.
CASSLEAELTHGDTQYF
TGCGCCAGCAGCCTCGAGGCGGAGCTAACCCACGGAGATACGCAGTATTTT
>TRBV9|TRBJ2-3|.|TRBD2
CASSVGPGGSDTQYF
TGTGCCAGCAGCGTAGGACCGGGGGGTTCAGATACGCAGTATTTT
>TRBV6-5|TRBJ2-7|few|TRBD1
CASSQGDVSYEQYF
TGTGCCAGCAGTCAGGGGGACGTATCCTACGAGCAGTACTTC
>TRBV5-1|TRBJ1-5|.|TRBD1
CASSPDRGNQPQHF
TGCGCCAGCAGCCCGGACAGGGGAAATCAGCCCCAGCATTTT
>TRBV19|TRBJ1-5|.|.
CASSIDRGNQPQHF
TGTGCCAGTAGTATAGATCGGGGCAATCAGCCCCAGCATTTT
>TRBV28|TRBJ2-3|.|TRBD2
CASSTRTSGRGQSRTDTQYF
TGTGCCAGCAGTACTAGGACTAGCGGGAGGGGTCAATCTAGGACAGATACGCAGTATTTT
>TRBV18|TRBJ2-7|.|TRBD1
CASSISQGQRDEQYF
TGTGCCAGCTCAATTAGCCAGGGACAGAGGGACGAGCAGTACTTC
>TRBV30|TRBJ1-1|.|.
CAWSVGGSTEAFF
TGTGCCTGGAGTGTCGGGGGGAGTACTGAAGCTTTCTTT
>TRBV28|TRBJ1-5|.|TRBD1
CASSLGDRTNQPQHF
TGTGCCAGCAGTCTTGGGGACAGGACCAATCAGCCCCAGCATTTT
>TRBV28|TRBJ1-1|.|TRBD1
CASSLAQQGGAFF
TGTGCCAGCAGTTTAGCCCAGCAGGGGGGAGCTTTCTTT
>TRBV19|TRBJ2-7|.|.
CASGTFGEQYF
TGTGCCAGTGGGACATTCGGCGAGCAGTACTTC
>TRBV7-9|TRBJ2-7|few|.
CASSPTQSGYEQYF
TGTGCCAGCAGCCCGACCCAGAGCGGCTACGAGCAGTACTTC
>TRBV28|TRBJ2-1|once|TRBD2
CASTDGGGSSYNEQFF
TGTGCCAGCACCGATGGAGGCGGGAGCTCCTACAATGAGCAGTTCTTC
>TRBV9|TRBJ2-3|.|TRBD2
CASSEVAGGDSDTQYF
TGTGCCAGCAGCGAAGTGGCGGGAGGCGACTCAGATACGCAGTATTTT
>TRBV5-4|TRBJ2-2|.|TRBD2
CASSLSASGDLTGELFF
TGTGCCAGCAGCTTGTCTGCTAGCGGGGATTTAACCGGGGAGCTGTTTTTT
>TRBV7-2|TRBJ2-2|.|.
CASSLLSDSGELFF
TGTGCCAGCAGCTTACTTAGTGATTCCGGGGAGCTGTTTTTT
>TRBV7-9|TRBJ2-2|.|.
CASSWTTPDTGELFF
TGTGCCAGCAGTTGGACTACCCCGGACACCGGGGAGCTGTTTTTT
>TRBV6-5|TRBJ1-2|.|TRBD1
CASGLTGRLPYGYTF
TGTGCCAGCGGTCTGACAGGGCGGTTACCCTATGGCTACACCTTC
>TRBV7-3|TRBJ2-1|.|TRBD2
CASSSGGNHEQFF
TGTGCCAGCAGCTCCGGGGGGAACCATGAGCAGTTCTTC
>TRBV19|TRBJ1-1|once|.
CASSIWGPNTEAFF
TGTGCCAGTAGTATTTGGGGCCCGAACACTGAAGCTTTCTTT
>TRBV2|TRBJ2-7|once|.
CASGDRLPSERYF
TGTGCCAGCGGTGACCGACTCCCTAGCGAGCGGTACTTC
>TRBV9|TRBJ1-6|few|TRBD1
CASSIGQGPQPLHF
TGTGCCAGCAGCATCGGACAGGGTCCTCAGCCCCTCCACTTT
>TRBV6-4|TRBJ2-1|.|TRBD1
CASSPGQGSNEQFF
TGTGCCAGCAGCCCGGGACAGGGGAGCAATGAGCAGTTCTTC
>TRBV11-2|TRBJ1-2|.|.
CASSLVSRGLGYGYTF
TGTGCCAGCAGCTTAGTCTCCAGGGGATTGGGCTATGGCTACACCTTC
>TRBV5-4|TRBJ2-3|.|TRBD2
CASSLYGGTSGGADTQYF
TGTGCCAGCAGCTTGTACGGGGGGACTAGCGGGGGGGCTGATACGCAGTATTTT
>TRBV19|TRBJ2-5|.|.
CASSHLDSVETQYF
TGTGCCAGTAGCCATCTGGACTCGGTTGAGACCCAGTACTTC
>TRBV7-9|TRBJ2-7|.|.
CASSIDEQYF
TGTGCCAGCAGCATCGACGAGCAGTACTTC
>TRBV25-1|TRBJ2-5|.|TRBD1
CASSDSQGVGQETQYF
TGTGCCAGCAGTGATTCACAGGGGGTTGGGCAAGAGACCCAGTACTTC
>TRBV18|TRBJ1-4|once|.
CASSPAATNEKLFF
TGTGCCAGCTCACCGGCCGCAACTAATGAAAAACTGTTTTTT
>TRBV7-6|TRBJ2-1|.|TRBD1
CASSPGGTGSYNEQFF
TGTGCCAGCAGCCCAGGGGGCACGGGTTCCTACAATGAGCAGTTCTTC
>TRBV10-1|TRBJ2-3|.|.
CASSGYSGTHTDTQYF
TGCGCCAGCAGTGGCTATAGCGGAACCCACACAGATACGCAGTATTTT
>TRBV7-9|TRBJ1-3|.|.
CASSLGGVGIGNTIYF
TGTGCCAGCAGCTTAGGGGGAGTGGGAATTGGAAACACCATATATTTT
>TRBV19|TRBJ2-1|.|TRBD2
CASGSRLAEYNEQFF
TGTGCCAGTGGCTCCAGACTAGCGGAATACAATGAGCAGTTCTTC
>TRBV4-1|TRBJ2-7|.|.
CASSPSLDSRYEQYF
TGCGCCAGCAGCCCCTCGTTGGACAGCCGCTACGAGCAGTACTTC
>TRBV28|TRBJ1-2|.|TRBD1
CASSTGGYGYTF
TGTGCCAGCAGTACAGGGGGCTATGGCTACACCTTC
>TRBV28|TRBJ2-6|.|TRBD2
CASSSETSGTGANGLTF
TGTGCCAGCAGTTCGGAGACTAGCGGGACTGGGGCCAACGGCCTGACTTTC